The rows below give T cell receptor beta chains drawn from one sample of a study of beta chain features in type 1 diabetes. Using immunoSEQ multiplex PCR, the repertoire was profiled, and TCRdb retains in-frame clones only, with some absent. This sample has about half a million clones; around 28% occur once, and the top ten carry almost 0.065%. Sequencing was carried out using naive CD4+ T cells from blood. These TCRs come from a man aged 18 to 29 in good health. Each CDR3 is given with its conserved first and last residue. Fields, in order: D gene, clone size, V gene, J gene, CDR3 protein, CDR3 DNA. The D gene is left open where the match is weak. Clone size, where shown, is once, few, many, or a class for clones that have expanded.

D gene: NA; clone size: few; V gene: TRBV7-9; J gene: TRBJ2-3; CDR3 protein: CASSSRGAYGDTQYF; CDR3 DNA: TGTGCCAGCAGCTCGAGGGGGGCCTATGGAGATACGCAGTATTTT
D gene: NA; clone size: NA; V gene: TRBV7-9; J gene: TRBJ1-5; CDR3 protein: CASSRNSNQPQHF; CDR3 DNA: TGTGCCAGCAGCAGGAATAGCAATCAGCCCCAGCATTTT
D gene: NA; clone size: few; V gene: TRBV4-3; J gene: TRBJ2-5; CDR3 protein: CASSQDRVTQYF; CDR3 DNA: TGCGCCAGCAGCCAAGATCGCGTGACCCAGTACTTC
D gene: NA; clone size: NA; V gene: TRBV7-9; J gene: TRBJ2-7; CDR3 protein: CASSSRAYEQYF; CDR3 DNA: TGTGCCAGCAGCTCCCGAGCCTACGAGCAGTACTTC
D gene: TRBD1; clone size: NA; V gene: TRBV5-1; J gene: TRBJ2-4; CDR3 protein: CASSLRGLDGAKNIQYF; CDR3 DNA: TGCGCCAGCAGCTTGAGGGGGCTGGACGGAGCCAAAAACATTCAGTACTTC
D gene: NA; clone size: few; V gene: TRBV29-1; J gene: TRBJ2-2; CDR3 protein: CSVNRNTGELFF; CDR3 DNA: TGCAGCGTTAACAGGAACACCGGGGAGCTGTTTTTT
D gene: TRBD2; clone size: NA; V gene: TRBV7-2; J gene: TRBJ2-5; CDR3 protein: CASSRTSGQETQYF; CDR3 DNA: TGTGCCAGCAGCCGGACTAGCGGGCAAGAGACCCAGTACTTC
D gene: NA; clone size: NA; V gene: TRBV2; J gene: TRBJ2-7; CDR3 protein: CASRRDFLLEQYF; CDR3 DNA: TGTGCCAGCAGAAGGGACTTTCTCCTGGAGCAGTACTTC
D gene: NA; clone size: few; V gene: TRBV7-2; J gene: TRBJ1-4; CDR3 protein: CASSKVKREKLFF; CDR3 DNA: TGTGCCAGCAGCAAGGTCAAGAGGGAAAAACTGTTTTTT
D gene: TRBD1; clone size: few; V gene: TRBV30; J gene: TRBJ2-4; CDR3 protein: CAWSSPPGQTAKNIQYF; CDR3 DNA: TGTGCCTGGAGTTCACCCCCGGGACAGACGGCCAAAAACATTCAGTACTTC
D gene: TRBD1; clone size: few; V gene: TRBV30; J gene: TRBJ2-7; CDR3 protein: CAWEGDRISEQYF; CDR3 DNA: TGTGCCTGGGAGGGGGACAGAATAAGCGAGCAGTACTTC
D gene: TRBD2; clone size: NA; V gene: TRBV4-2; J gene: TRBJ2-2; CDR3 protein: CASSQTSGTLSTGELFF; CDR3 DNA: TGTGCCTCCTCCCAGACTAGCGGGACGCTCTCCACCGGGGAGCTGTTTTTT
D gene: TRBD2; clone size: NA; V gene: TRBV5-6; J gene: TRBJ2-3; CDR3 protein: CASSLGLAVTDTQYF; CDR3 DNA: TGTGCCAGCAGCCTGGGACTAGCGGTCACAGATACGCAGTATTTT
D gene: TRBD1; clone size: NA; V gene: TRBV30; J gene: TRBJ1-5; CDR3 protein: CAWSQGGPLPQHF; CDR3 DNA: TGTGCCTGGAGTCAGGGGGGCCCGTTGCCCCAGCATTTT
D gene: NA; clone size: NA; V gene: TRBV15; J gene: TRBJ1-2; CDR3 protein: CATSRVGVAGYTF; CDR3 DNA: TGTGCCACCAGCAGAGTAGGGGTTGCTGGCTACACCTTC
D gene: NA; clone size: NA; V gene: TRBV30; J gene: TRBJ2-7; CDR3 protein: CAWSDRASYEQYF; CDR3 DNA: TGTGCCTGGAGTGACAGGGCTTCCTACGAGCAGTACTTC
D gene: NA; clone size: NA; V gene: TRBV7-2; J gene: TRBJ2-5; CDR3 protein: CASGENRAIHF; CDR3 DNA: TGTGCCAGCGGGGAAAACAGGGCCATCCACTTC
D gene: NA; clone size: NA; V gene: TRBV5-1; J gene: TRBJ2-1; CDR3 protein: CASSLGGRSDYNEQFF; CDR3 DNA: TGCGCCAGCAGCTTGGGTGGACGGTCTGACTACAATGAGCAGTTCTTC
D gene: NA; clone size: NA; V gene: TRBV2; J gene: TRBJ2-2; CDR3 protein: CASRPRVNTGELFF; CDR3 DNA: TGTGCCAGCCGCCCGAGGGTGAACACCGGGGAGCTGTTTTTT
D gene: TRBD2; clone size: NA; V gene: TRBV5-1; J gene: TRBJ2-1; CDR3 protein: CASSVTSGSGWFF; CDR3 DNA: TGCGCCAGCAGCGTCACTAGCGGGAGTGGCTGGTTCTTC
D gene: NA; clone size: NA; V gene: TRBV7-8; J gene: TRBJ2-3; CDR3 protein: CASSLAVTDTQYF; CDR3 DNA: TGTGCCAGCAGCTTAGCTGTCACAGATACGCAGTATTTT
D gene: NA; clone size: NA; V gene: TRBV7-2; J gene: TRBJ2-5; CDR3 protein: CASSSPGLGQETQYF; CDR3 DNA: TGTGCCAGCAGCTCCCCCGGACTCGGCCAAGAGACCCAGTACTTC
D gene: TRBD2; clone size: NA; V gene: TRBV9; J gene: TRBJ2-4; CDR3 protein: CASSPTSGRAGIQYF; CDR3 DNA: TGTGCCAGCAGCCCGACTAGCGGGAGGGCAGGGATTCAGTACTTC
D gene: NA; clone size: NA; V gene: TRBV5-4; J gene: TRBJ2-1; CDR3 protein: CASSFEVREQFF; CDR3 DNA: TGTGCCAGCAGCTTCGAGGTGAGAGAGCAGTTCTTC
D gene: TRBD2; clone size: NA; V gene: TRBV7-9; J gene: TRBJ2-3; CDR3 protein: CASSFGRSTDTQYF; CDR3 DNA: TGTGCCAGCAGCTTCGGGAGGAGCACAGATACGCAGTATTTT
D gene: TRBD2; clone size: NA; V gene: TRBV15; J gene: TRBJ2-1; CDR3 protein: CATSRGPPGRDEQFF; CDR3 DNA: TGTGCCACCAGCAGAGGTCCCCCCGGGAGGGATGAGCAGTTCTTC
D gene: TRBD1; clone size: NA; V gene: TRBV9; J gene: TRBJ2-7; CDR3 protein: CASSVASGTGYAEQYF; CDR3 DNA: TGTGCCAGCAGCGTAGCTTCGGGGACAGGTTACGCCGAGCAGTACTTC
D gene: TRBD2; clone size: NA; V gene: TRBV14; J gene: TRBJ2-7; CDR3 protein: CASSQVAGTYEQYF; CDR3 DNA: TGTGCCAGCAGCCAAGTAGCGGGAACCTACGAGCAGTACTTC
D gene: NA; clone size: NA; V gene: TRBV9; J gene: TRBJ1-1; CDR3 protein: CASSVDAALNTEAFF; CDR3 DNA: TGTGCCAGCAGCGTAGACGCGGCGCTGAACACTGAAGCTTTCTTT
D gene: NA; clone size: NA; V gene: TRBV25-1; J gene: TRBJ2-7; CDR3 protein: CASSDGLSYEQYF; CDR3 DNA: TGTGCCAGCAGTGACGGGCTTTCCTACGAGCAGTACTTC
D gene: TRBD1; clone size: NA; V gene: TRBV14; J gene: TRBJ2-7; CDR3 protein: CASSQELTGGAEQYF; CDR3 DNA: TGTGCCAGCAGCCAAGAACTGACAGGGGGCGCCGAGCAGTACTTC
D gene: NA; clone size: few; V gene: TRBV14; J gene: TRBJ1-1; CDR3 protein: CASSPRDRSLGGEAFF; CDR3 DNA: TGTGCCAGCAGCCCCCGGGACCGCTCCCTCGGCGGTGAAGCTTTCTTT
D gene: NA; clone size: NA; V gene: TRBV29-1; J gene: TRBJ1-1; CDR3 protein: CSVAGIDTEAFF; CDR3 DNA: TGCAGCGTTGCTGGAATAGACACTGAAGCTTTCTTT
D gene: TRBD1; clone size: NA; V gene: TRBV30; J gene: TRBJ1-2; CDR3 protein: CAWRNPGTGAGYTF; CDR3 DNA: TGTGCCTGGAGGAATCCCGGGACAGGGGCTGGCTACACCTTC
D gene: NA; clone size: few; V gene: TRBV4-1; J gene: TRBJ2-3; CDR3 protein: CASSQGRNTQYF; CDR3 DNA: TGCGCCAGCAGCCAAGGGCGGAATACGCAGTATTTT
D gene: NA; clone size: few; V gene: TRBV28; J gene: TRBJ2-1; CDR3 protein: CASSYLQTGGEQFF; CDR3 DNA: TGTGCCAGCAGTTACCTTCAGACCGGGGGTGAGCAGTTCTTC
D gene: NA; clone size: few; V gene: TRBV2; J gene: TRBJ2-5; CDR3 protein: CASSGGPLRETQYF; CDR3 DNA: TGTGCCAGCAGTGGCGGGCCTCTGCGGGAGACCCAGTACTTC
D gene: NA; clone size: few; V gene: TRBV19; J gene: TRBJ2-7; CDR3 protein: CASTKGHGSYEQYF; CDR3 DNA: TGTGCCAGTACAAAGGGACACGGATCCTACGAGCAGTACTTC
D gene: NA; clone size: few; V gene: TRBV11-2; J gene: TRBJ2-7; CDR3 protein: CASSLERGSSYEQYF; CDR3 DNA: TGTGCCAGCAGCTTAGAACGCGGGTCTTCCTACGAGCAGTACTTC
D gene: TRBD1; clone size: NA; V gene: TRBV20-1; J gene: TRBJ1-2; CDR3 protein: CRGTGSGGYTF; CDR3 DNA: TGCAGGGGGACAGGGTCTGGTGGCTACACCTTC
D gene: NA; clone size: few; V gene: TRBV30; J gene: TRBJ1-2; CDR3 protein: CAWSVLPLQGAYGYTF; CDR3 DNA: TGTGCCTGGAGTGTCCTCCCACTGCAGGGAGCCTATGGCTACACCTTC